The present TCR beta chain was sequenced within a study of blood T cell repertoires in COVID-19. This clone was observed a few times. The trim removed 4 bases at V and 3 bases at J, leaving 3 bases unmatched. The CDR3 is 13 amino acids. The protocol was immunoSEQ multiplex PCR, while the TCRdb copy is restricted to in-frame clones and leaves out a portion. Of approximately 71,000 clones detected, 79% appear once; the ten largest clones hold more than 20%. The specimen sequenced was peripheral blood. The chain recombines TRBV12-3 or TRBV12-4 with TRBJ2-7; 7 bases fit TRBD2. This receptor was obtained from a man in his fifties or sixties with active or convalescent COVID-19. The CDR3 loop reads CASSSGTNYEQYF. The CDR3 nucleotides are TGTGCCAGCAGTTCCGGGACTAACTACGAGCAGTACTTC.